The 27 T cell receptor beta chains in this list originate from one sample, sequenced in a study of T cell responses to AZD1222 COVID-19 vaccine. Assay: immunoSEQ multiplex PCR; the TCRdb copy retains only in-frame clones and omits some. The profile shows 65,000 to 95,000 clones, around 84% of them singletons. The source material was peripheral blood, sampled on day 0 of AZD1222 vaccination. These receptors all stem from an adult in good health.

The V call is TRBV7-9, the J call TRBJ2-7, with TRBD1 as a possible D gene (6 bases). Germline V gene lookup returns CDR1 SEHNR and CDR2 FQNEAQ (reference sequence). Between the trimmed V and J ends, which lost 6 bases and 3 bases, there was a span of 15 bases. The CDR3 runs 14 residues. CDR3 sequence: CASSQPGQIYEQYF. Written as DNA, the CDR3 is TGTGCCAGCAGTCAGCCGGGACAAATCTACGAGCAGTACTTC.

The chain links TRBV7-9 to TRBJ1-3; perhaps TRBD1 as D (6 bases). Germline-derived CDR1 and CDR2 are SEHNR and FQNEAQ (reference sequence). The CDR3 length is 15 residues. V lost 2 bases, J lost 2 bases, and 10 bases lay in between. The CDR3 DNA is TGTGCCAGCAGCTTATTAGGGGGTACTGGAAACACCATATATTTT. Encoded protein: CASSLLGGTGNTIYF.

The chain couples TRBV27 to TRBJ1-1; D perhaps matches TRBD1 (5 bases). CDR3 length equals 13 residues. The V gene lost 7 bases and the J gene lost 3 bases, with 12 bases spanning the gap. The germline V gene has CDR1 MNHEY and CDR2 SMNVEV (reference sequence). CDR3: CASTGRLDTEAFF. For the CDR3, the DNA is TGTGCCAGCACGGGGCGTTTGGACACTGAAGCTTTCTTT.

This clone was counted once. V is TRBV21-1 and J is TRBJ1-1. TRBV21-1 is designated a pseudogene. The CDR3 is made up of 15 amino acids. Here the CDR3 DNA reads TGTGCCAGCAGCAAAGCGGGCGGGGAGGACACTGAAGCTTTCTTT. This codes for CASSKAGGEDTEAFF.

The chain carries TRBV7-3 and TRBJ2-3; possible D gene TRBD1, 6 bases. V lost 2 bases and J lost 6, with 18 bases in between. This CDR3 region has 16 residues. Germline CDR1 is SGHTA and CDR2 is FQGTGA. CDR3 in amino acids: CASSLGGRGRSDTQYF. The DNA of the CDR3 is TGTGCCAGCAGCTTAGGTGGCAGGGGCCGCTCCGATACGCAGTATTTT.

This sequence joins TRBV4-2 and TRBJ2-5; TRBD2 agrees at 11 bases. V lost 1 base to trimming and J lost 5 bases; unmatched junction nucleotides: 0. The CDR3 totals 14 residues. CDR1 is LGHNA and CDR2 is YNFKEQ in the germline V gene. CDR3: CASSQGTSGETQYF. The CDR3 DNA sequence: TGTGCCAGCAGCCAAGGGACTAGCGGGGAGACCCAGTACTTC.

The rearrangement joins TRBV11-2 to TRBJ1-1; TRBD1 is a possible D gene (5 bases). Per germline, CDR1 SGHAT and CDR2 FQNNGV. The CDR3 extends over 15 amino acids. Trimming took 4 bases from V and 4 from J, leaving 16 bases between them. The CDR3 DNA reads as TGTGCCAGCAGCTCTGGGGCAGGTCTAGGCACTGAAGCTTTCTTT. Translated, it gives CASSSGAGLGTEAFF.

CDR3 nucleotide sequence: TGTGCCAGCAGCCATACTCCGGGACAGGGGGCTTTTGGCTATGGCTACACCTTC. This codes for CASSHTPGQGAFGYGYTF. The chain recombines TRBV7-3 with TRBJ1-2; 12 positions match TRBD1. The ends lost 5 bases at V and 4 bases at J; junction bases unmatched: 14. Germline V gives CDR1 SGHTA, CDR2 FQGTGA. The CDR3 sequence is 18 residues long.

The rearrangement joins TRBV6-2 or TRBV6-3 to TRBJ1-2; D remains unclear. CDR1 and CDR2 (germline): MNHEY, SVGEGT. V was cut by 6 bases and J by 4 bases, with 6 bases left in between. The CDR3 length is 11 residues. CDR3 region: CASSRTYGYTF. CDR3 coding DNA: TGTGCCAGCAGCCGGACCTATGGCTACACCTTC.

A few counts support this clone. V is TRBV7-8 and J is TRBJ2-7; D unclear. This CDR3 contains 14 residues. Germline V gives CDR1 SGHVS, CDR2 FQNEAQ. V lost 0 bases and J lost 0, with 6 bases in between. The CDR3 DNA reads TGTGCCAGCAGCTTAGCGACACCCTCCTACGAGCAGTACTTC. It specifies CASSLATPSYEQYF. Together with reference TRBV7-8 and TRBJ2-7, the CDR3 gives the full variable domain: GAGVSQSPRYKVAKRGQDVALRCDPISGHVSLFWYQQALGQGPEFLTYFQNEAQLDKSGLPSDRFFAERPEGSVSTLKIQRTQQEDSAVYLCASSLATPSYEQYFGPGTRLTVT.

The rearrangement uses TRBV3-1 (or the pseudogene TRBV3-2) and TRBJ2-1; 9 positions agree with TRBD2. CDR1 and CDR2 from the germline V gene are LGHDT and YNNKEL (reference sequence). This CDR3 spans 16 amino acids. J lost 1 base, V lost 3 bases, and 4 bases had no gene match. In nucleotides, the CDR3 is TGTGCCAGCAGCCATAGCGGGGGTGGGTCCTACAATGAGCAGTTCTTC. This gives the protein CASSHSGGGSYNEQFF.

The CDR3 is CATSTNEKLFF. CDR3 coding DNA: TGTGCCACGTCCACTAATGAAAAACTGTTTTTT. The V gene is TRBV19, the J gene TRBJ1-4, with no clear D. V lost 10 bases, J lost 2 bases, and 5 bases lay in between. CDR1 and CDR2 from the germline V gene are LNHDA and SQIVND (reference sequence). CDR3 length: 11 residues.

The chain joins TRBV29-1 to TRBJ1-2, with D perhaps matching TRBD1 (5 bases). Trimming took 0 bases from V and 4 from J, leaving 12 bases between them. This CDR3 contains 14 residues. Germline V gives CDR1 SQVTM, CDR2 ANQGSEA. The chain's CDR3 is CSVEERGRVYGYTF. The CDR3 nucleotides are TGCAGCGTTGAAGAAAGGGGCAGGGTCTATGGCTACACCTTC.

The CDR3 spells CASSPWGTGAYEQYF. As DNA, the CDR3 is TGTGCCAGCAGTCCATGGGGGACCGGAGCCTACGAGCAGTACTTC. The chain combines TRBV27 with TRBJ2-7; the D gene could be TRBD1 or TRBD2 (5 bases each). V lost 5 bases and J 2 bases, leaving 16 bases between the germline ends. The germline gives CDR1 MNHEY, CDR2 SMNVEV (reference sequence). CDR3 length: 15 amino acids.

CDR3 in DNA: TGCGCCAGCAGCTCGACAGGGATCGAAGGCTACACCTTC. Its translation is CASSSTGIEGYTF. The chain employs TRBV5-1 and TRBJ1-2; 7 bases match TRBD1. V gave up 3 bases and J gave up 8 bases; unmatched junction bases: 7. CDR3 length equals 13 residues. Germline V gene lookup returns CDR1 SGHRS and CDR2 YFSETQ.

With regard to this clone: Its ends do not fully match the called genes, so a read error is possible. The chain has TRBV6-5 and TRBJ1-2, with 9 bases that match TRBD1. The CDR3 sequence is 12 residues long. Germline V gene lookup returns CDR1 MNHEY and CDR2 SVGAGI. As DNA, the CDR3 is TGTGCCAGCAGGGGACAGGGCTATGACTACACCTTC. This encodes CASRGQGYDYTF.

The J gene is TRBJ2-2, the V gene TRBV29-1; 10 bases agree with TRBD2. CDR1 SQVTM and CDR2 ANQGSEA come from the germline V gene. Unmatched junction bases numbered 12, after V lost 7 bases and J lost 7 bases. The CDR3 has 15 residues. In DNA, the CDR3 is TGCAGCGGTCAGCGGGGGGGCCTGGACGTCGGGGAGCTGTTTTTT. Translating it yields CSGQRGGLDVGELFF.

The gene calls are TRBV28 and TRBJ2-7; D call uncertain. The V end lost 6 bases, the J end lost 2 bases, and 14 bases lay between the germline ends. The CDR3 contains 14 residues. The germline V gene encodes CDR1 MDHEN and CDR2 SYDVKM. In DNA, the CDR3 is TGTGCCAGCAGCCCACGGGCGGCGACCTACGAGCAGTACTTC. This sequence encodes CASSPRAATYEQYF.

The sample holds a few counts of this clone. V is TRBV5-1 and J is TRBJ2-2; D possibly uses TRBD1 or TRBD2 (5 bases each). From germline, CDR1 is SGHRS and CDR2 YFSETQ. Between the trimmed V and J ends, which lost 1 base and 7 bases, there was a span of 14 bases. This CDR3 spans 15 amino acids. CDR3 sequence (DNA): TGCGCCAGCAGCTTGAGGGGAGATAATAACGGGGAGCTGTTTTTT. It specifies CASSLRGDNNGELFF.

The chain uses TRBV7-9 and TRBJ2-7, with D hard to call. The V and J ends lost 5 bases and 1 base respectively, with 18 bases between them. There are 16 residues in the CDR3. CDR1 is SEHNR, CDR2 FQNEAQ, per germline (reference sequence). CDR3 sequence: CASSLKGAASSYEQYF. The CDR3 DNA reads TGTGCCAGCAGCCTCAAAGGAGCCGCTTCTTCCTACGAGCAGTACTTC.

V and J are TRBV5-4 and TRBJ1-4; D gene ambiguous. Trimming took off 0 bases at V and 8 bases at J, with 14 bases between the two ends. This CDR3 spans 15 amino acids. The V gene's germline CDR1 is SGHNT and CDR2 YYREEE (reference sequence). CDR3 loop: CASSLGTSMGEKLFF. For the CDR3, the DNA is TGTGCCAGCAGCTTGGGTACATCAATGGGGGAAAAACTGTTTTTT.

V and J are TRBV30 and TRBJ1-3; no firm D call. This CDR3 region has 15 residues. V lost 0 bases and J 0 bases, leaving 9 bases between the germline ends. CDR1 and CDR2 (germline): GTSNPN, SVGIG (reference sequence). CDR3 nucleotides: TGTGCCTGGAGTGTACGTACCCTCTCTGGAAACACCATATATTTT. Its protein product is CAWSVRTLSGNTIYF.

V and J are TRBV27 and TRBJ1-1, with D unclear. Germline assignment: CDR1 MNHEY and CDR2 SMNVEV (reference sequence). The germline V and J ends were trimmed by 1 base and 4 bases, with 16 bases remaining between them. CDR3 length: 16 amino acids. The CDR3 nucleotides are TGTGCCAGCAGTTTATGGCCAGGTCAGTCGGGCACTGAAGCTTTCTTT. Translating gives CASSLWPGQSGTEAFF.

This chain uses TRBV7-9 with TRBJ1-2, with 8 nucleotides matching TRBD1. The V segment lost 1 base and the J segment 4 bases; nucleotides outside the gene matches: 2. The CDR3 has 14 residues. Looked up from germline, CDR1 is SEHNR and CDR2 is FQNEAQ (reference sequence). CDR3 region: CASSLEQGGYGYTF. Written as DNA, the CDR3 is TGTGCCAGCAGCTTAGAACAGGGGGGCTATGGCTACACCTTC.

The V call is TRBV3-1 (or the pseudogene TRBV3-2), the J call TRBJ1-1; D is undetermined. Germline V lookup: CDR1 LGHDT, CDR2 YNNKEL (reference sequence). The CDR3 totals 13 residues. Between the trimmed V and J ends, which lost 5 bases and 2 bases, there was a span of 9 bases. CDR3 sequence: CASSYKGNTEAFF. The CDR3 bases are TGTGCCAGCAGCTACAAGGGCAACACTGAAGCTTTCTTT.

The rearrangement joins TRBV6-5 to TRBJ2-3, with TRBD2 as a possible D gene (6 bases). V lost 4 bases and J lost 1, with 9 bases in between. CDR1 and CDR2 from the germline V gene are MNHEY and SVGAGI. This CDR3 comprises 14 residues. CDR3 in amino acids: CASSWGVGTDTQYF. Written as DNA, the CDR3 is TGTGCCAGCAGTTGGGGGGTTGGCACAGATACGCAGTATTTT.

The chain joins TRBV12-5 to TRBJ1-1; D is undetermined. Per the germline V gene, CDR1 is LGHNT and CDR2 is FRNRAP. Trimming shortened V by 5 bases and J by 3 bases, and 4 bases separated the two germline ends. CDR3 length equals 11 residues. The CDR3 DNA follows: TGTGCTAGTGGTCCGCACACTGAAGCTTTCTTT. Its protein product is CASGPHTEAFF.